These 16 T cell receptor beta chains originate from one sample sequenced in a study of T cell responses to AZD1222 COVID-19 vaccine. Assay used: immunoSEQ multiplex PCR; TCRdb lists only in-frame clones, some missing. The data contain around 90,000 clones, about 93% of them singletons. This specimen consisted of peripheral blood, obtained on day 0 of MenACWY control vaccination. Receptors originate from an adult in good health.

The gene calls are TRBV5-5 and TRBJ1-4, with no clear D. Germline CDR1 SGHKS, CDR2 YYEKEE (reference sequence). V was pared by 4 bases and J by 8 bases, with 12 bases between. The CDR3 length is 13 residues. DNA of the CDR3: TGTGCCAGCAGCGGACCGACCGTCGAAAAACTGTTTTTT. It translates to CASSGPTVEKLFF.

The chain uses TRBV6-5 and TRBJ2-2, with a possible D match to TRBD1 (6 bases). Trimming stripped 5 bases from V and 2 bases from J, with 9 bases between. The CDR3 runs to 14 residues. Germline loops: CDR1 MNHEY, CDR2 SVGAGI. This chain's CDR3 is CASSPDSNTGELFF. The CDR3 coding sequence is TGTGCCAGCAGTCCGGACAGTAACACCGGGGAGCTGTTTTTT.

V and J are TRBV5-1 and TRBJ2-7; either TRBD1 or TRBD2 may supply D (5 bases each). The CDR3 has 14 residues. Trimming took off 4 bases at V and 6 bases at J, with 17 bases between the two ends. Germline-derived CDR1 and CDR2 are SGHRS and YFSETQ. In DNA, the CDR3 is TGCGCCAGCAGCCCGGACGGGACCCCGCGCGAGCAGTACTTC. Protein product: CASSPDGTPREQYF.

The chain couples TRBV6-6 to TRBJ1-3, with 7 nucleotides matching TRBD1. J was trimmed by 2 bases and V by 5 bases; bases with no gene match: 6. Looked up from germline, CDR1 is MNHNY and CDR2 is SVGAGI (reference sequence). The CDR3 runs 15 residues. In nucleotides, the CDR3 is TGTGCCAGCAGTAACCCCAGGGGGACTGGAAACACCATATATTTT. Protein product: CASSNPRGTGNTIYF.

The DNA for the CDR3 is TGCGCCAGCAGCCAACAGGGTGCCCAAGAGACCCAGTACTTC. This codes for CASSQQGAQETQYF. The V call is TRBV5-1, the J call TRBJ2-5, with D perhaps matching TRBD1 (6 bases). Trimming removed 4 bases at V and 1 base at J, with 11 bases between. The V gene's germline CDR1 is SGHRS and CDR2 YFSETQ. The CDR3 is 14 residues long.

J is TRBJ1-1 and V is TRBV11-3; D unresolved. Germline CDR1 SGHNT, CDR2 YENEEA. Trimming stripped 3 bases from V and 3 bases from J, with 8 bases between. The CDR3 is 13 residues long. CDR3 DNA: TGTGCCAGCAGCTTTAAGGCCGACACTGAAGCTTTCTTT. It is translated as CASSFKADTEAFF.

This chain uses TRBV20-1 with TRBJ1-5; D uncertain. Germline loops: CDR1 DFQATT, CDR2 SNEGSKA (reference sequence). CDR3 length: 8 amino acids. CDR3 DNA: TGCGCTAGACAGCCCCAGCATTTT. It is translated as CARQPQHF.

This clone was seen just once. As DNA, the CDR3 is TGTGCCAGCAGCTTAGAGGCGGACAGCTACGAGCAGTACTTC. Encoded protein: CASSLEADSYEQYF. The chain carries TRBV7-9 and TRBJ2-7, with a possible D match to TRBD1 (6 bases). Germline V CDR1 and CDR2: SEHNR, FQNEAQ (reference sequence). The CDR3 extends over 14 amino acids. Trimming stripped 1 base from V and 3 bases from J, with 10 bases between.

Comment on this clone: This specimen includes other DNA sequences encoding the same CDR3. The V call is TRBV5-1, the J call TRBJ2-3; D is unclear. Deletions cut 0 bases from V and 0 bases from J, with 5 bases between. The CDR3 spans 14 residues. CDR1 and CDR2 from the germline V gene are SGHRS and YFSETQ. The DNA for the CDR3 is TGCGCCAGCAGCTTGGGCCTTAGCACAGATACGCAGTATTTT. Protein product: CASSLGLSTDTQYF.

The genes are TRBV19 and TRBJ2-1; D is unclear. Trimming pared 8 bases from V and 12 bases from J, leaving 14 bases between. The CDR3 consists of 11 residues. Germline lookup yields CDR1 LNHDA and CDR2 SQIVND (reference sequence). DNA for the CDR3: TGTGCCAGTTCTCCCTCGGTCGGGCAGTTCTTC. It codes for CASSPSVGQFF.

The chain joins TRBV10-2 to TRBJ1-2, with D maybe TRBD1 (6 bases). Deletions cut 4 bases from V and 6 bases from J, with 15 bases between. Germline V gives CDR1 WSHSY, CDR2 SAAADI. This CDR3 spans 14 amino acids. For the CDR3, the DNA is TGCGCCAGCAGTGTTATGGGGGCGCGCGATGGCTACACCTTC. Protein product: CASSVMGARDGYTF.

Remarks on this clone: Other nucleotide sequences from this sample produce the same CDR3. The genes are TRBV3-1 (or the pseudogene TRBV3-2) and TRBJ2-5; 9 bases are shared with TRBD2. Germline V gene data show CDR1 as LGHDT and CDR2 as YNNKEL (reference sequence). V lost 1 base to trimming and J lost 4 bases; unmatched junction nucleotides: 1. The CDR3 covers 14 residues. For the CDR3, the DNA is TGTGCCAGCAGCCAAGGTAGCGGGGGAGAGACCCAGTACTTC. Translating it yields CASSQGSGGETQYF.

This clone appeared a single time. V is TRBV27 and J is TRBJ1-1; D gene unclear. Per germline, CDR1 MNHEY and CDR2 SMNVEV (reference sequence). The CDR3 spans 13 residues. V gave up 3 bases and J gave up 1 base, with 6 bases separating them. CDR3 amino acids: CASSFGQNTEAFF. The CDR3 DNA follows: TGTGCCAGCAGTTTTGGTCAGAACACTGAAGCTTTCTTT.

CDR3 region: CASSHRDRGPEQYF. The CDR3 DNA follows: TGTGCCAGCAGCCACCGGGACAGGGGGCCCGAGCAGTACTTC. The rearrangement joins TRBV7-9 to TRBJ2-7, with 12 bases lining up with TRBD1. V lost 5 bases and J lost 6; bases outside the gene matches: 5. CDR1 and CDR2 from the germline V gene are SEHNR and FQNEAQ (reference sequence). This CDR3 is 14 amino acids long.

CDR3 in DNA: TGTGCCACCAGTCCAAGGGCACCGTCGGTCAATGAGCAGTTCTTC. Amino acids: CATSPRAPSVNEQFF. V gene TRBV24-1 combines with J gene TRBJ2-1, with D uncertain. The CDR3 is 15 residues long. CDR1 is KGHDR, CDR2 SFDVKD, per germline. Trimming took 6 bases from V and 6 from J, leaving 17 bases between them.

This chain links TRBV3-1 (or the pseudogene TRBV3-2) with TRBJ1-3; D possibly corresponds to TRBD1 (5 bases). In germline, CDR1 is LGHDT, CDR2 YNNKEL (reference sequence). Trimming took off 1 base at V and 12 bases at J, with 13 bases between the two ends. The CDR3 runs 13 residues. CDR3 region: CASSQAQGRNIYF. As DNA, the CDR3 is TGTGCCAGCAGCCAAGCCCAGGGTCGGAACATATATTTT.